A single sample is the source of the 28 T cell receptor beta chains below, sequenced in a study of T cell responses to AZD1222 COVID-19 vaccine. TCRdb's copy holds only in-frame clones and misses some; the assay was immunoSEQ multiplex PCR. The sample carries some 140,000 clones, roughly nine tenths recorded once. This material consisted of peripheral blood, taken on day 0 of AZD1222 vaccination. The receptors come from an adult in good health.

The rearrangement links TRBV9 to TRBJ2-5; perhaps TRBD2 as D (6 bases). Trimming took 2 bases from V and 5 from J, leaving 10 bases between them. The CDR3 runs to 13 residues. Germline V gene lookup returns CDR1 SGDLS and CDR2 YYNGEE. The CDR3 is CASSVSGRETQYF. The CDR3 nucleotides read TGTGCCAGCAGCGTGAGCGGGCGGGAGACCCAGTACTTC.

The chain is built from TRBV30 and TRBJ1-5; no clear D. V lost 5 bases to trimming and J lost 4 bases, with 6 bases between them. This CDR3 comprises 11 residues. The germline V gene has CDR1 GTSNPN and CDR2 SVGIG (reference sequence). CDR3 protein: CAWGMNQPQHF. CDR3 in DNA: TGTGCCTGGGGGATGAATCAGCCCCAGCATTTT.

This clone has a handful of counts. This sequence joins TRBV18 and TRBJ2-7; either TRBD1 or TRBD2 may fit D (5 bases each). Trimming cost V 3 bases and J 5 bases, with 17 bases left between them. The germline gives CDR1 KGHSH, CDR2 LQKENI. The CDR3 loop spans 15 amino acids. The DNA of the CDR3 is TGTGCCAGCTCACCCCGGGACGTCTTAGGGGACGAGCAGTACTTC. Residues: CASSPRDVLGDEQYF.

J is TRBJ2-7 and V is TRBV9; 8 bases map to TRBD1. The germline CDR1 and CDR2 sequences are SGDLS and YYNGEE. This CDR3 is built from 16 residues. Losses at the gene ends were 0 bases for V and 5 bases for J; bases not matched to a gene: 10. CDR3 nucleotide sequence: TGTGCCAGCAGCGTAGAAGAGGGGACAGGAGGTCACGAGCAGTACTTC. It codes for CASSVEEGTGGHEQYF.

V is TRBV19 and J is TRBJ1-1; D is ambiguous. This CDR3 region has 14 residues. CDR1 is LNHDA and CDR2 is SQIVND in the germline V gene (reference sequence). V dropped 3 bases and J dropped 7 bases, with 15 bases sitting between them. In DNA form, the CDR3 reads TGTGCCAGTAGTATTCGGTTAGTAGGCGGTGAAGCTTTCTTT. Translation: CASSIRLVGGEAFF.

The chain uses TRBV27 and TRBJ2-3; D possibly corresponds to TRBD1 (5 bases). The CDR3 length is 16 residues. V shed 7 bases and J shed 2 bases, with 19 bases lying between them. Germline CDR1 and CDR2: MNHEY and SMNVEV (reference sequence). The CDR3 region is CASNTDNPYSTDTQYF. DNA of the CDR3: TGTGCCAGCAACACGGACAATCCTTATTCCACAGATACGCAGTATTTT.

CDR3 sequence: CASRQLTGPGSGNQPQHF. DNA of the CDR3: TGTGCCAGCAGACAATTGACAGGCCCGGGGTCGGGCAATCAGCCCCAGCATTTT. V gene TRBV28 combines with J gene TRBJ1-5, with TRBD1 as a possible D gene (6 bases). V was shortened by 6 bases and J by 2 bases, with 23 bases between the two germline ends. Looked up from germline, CDR1 is MDHEN and CDR2 is SYDVKM. The length of the CDR3 is 18 residues.

In its sample, this clone was seen once. V gene TRBV30 combines with J gene TRBJ1-1; 10 bases fit TRBD1. The CDR3 contains 15 residues. The V gene end was trimmed by 8 bases and the J gene end by 1 base; junction bases not matched to a gene: 10. The germline CDR1 and CDR2 sequences are GTSNPN and SVGIG (reference sequence). For the CDR3, the DNA is TGTGCCAGCCTAAGTGGGGACAGGGGGAACACTGAAGCTTTCTTT. Translating gives CASLSGDRGNTEAFF.

CDR3 sequence reads: CASSVGTVSYEQYF. In DNA, the CDR3 is TGTGCCAGCTCAGTCGGGACAGTGAGCTACGAGCAGTACTTC. The chain recombines TRBV18 with TRBJ2-7; 7 nucleotides agree with TRBD1. Germline CDR1 is KGHSH and CDR2 is LQKENI. V shed 5 bases, J shed 3 bases, and the junction held 7 bases outside the gene matches. The CDR3 covers 14 residues.

The chain joins TRBV6-1 to TRBJ1-6, with D hard to call. The CDR3 covers 13 residues. Trimming removed 3 bases from V and 8 bases from J, with 8 bases in between. The V gene's germline CDR1 is MNHNS and CDR2 SASEGT. CDR3 nucleotide sequence: TGTGCCAGCAGTGACGGGGTGCATTCACCCCTCCACTTT. Amino acid sequence: CASSDGVHSPLHF.

The V call is TRBV11-2, the J call TRBJ1-3; D is possibly TRBD1 (6 bases). This CDR3 is 17 amino acids long. Germline V gives CDR1 SGHAT, CDR2 FQNNGV. The V end was cut by 5 bases, the J end by 2 bases, with 19 bases between. CDR3 sequence: CASSARPPGGTGNTIYF. CDR3 nucleotides: TGTGCCAGCAGCGCGCGCCCTCCGGGGGGCACTGGAAACACCATATATTTT.

The chain joins TRBV18 to TRBJ1-2; TRBD1 is a possible D gene (6 bases). Trimming left V 3 bases short and J 1 base short, with 9 bases between. The CDR3 length is 14 residues. Germline loops: CDR1 KGHSH, CDR2 LQKENI. In DNA, the CDR3 is TGTGCCAGCTCACCGACAGGCAGTAACTATGGCTACACCTTC. Amino acids: CASSPTGSNYGYTF.

V usage is TRBV5-1 and J usage is TRBJ2-5, with D perhaps given as TRBD1 or TRBD2 (5 bases each). Germline V gene sequence: CDR1 SGHRS, CDR2 YFSETQ. The CDR3 has 13 amino acids. The V and J ends lost 7 bases and 5 bases respectively, with 15 bases between them. The CDR3 protein is CASSNPGTETQYF. In DNA, the CDR3 is TGCGCCAGCTCCAATCCGGGGACGGAGACCCAGTACTTC.

CDR3 coding DNA: TGTGCCAGCTCACCGAAGGGCTCCGAGCAGTTCTTC. Residues: CASSPKGSEQFF. V gene TRBV18 combines with J gene TRBJ2-1, with D unclear. V lost 3 bases to trimming and J lost 10 bases, with 10 bases between them. Germline V CDR1 and CDR2: KGHSH, LQKENI. The CDR3 has 12 amino acids. Complete variable domain (other parts from reference TRBV18 and TRBJ2-1): NAGVMQNPRHLVRRRGQEARLRCSPMKGHSHVYWYRQLPEEGLKFMVYLQKENIIDESGMPKERFSAEFPKEGPSILRIQQVVRGDSAAYFCASSPKGSEQFFGPGTRLTVL.

About this clone: Germline is not matched at one junction end, which may reflect a read error. The J gene is TRBJ1-2, the V gene TRBV7-2; 8 nucleotides match TRBD1. The CDR3 extends over 14 amino acids. The germline CDR1 and CDR2 sequences are SGHTA and FQGNSA. In DNA form, the CDR3 reads TGTGCCAGCAGCCTAGCCCAGGGGGCCTATGGCTACACCTTC. As protein: CASSLAQGAYGYTF.

V usage is TRBV3-1 (or the pseudogene TRBV3-2) and J usage is TRBJ1-1; no clear D gene. Germline CDR1 reads LGHDT; CDR2 reads YNNKEL (reference sequence). The CDR3 contains 13 residues. V was clipped by 3 bases and J by 0 bases, with 5 bases between them. The CDR3 loop is CASSHTVNTEAFF. CDR3 sequence (DNA): TGTGCCAGCAGCCACACGGTGAACACTGAAGCTTTCTTT.

The rearrangement links TRBV2 to TRBJ1-1, with unresolved D. The CDR3 runs to 12 residues. V lost 8 bases to trimming and J lost 2 bases, with 9 bases between them. The V gene's germline CDR1 is SNHLY and CDR2 FYNNEI. The CDR3 nucleotides are TGTGCCAGCGTTGAGGATAACACTGAAGCTTTCTTT. Amino acids: CASVEDNTEAFF.

The rearrangement uses TRBV6-5 and TRBJ2-1; D not certain. V was cut by 2 bases and J by 4 bases, with 6 bases left in between. The germline V gene encodes CDR1 MNHEY and CDR2 SVGAGI. This CDR3 has 13 amino acids. The CDR3 sequence is CASSYDQYNEQFF. As DNA, the CDR3 is TGTGCCAGCAGTTACGACCAGTACAATGAGCAGTTCTTC.

This chain uses TRBV3-1 (or the pseudogene TRBV3-2) with TRBJ1-2; tentatively, D is TRBD1 (6 bases). Germline-derived CDR1 and CDR2 are LGHDT and YNNKEL (reference sequence). The CDR3 spans 15 residues. Trimming removed 3 bases from V and 1 base from J, with 12 bases in between. The CDR3: CASSQEQGFNYGYTF. The CDR3 DNA follows: TGTGCCAGCAGCCAGGAACAGGGCTTTAACTATGGCTACACCTTC.

The chain employs TRBV6-6 and TRBJ2-7; 10 bases agree with TRBD2. The CDR3 sequence is 15 residues long. V shed 4 bases and J 6 bases; nucleotides not matched to a gene: 9. Germline CDR1 is MNHNY and CDR2 is SVGAGI (reference sequence). For the CDR3, the DNA is TGTGCCAGCAGTTCCAGCGGGGGGGCCTATTCCGAGCAGTACTTC. Its translation: CASSSSGGAYSEQYF.

This chain connects TRBV20-1 to TRBJ1-2; tentative D call: TRBD1 (5 bases). CDR1 is DFQATT and CDR2 is SNEGSKA in the germline V gene (reference sequence). Trimming pared 4 bases from V and 4 bases from J, leaving 7 bases between. The CDR3 has 11 amino acids. CDR3 sequence reads: CSAKGRYGYTF. The DNA for the CDR3 is TGCAGTGCTAAGGGACGCTATGGCTACACCTTC.

The CDR3, as DNA: TGCGCCAGCAGCCGAGCTATGGCGGGGCCGCCCAATGAGCAGTTCTTC. Encoded protein: CASSRAMAGPPNEQFF. The rearrangement links TRBV4-3 to TRBJ2-1; tentatively, D is TRBD2 (6 bases). CDR3 length equals 16 residues. The germline CDR1 and CDR2 sequences are LGHNA and YSLEER. V was pared by 4 bases and J by 6 bases, with 19 bases between.

The J gene is TRBJ1-2, the V gene TRBV3-1 (or the pseudogene TRBV3-2); D might be TRBD1 (5 bases). There are 14 residues in the CDR3. Germline CDR1 is LGHDT and CDR2 is YNNKEL (reference sequence). V was clipped by 4 bases and J by 3 bases, with 12 bases between them. CDR3 in amino acids: CASSPIRDDYGYTF. In DNA, the CDR3 is TGTGCCAGCAGCCCAATCCGGGACGACTATGGCTACACCTTC.

The CDR3 region is CASSLEAGALYEQYF. DNA for the CDR3: TGCGCCAGCAGCTTGGAGGCGGGGGCTCTCTACGAGCAGTACTTC. The chain joins TRBV5-1 to TRBJ2-7; tentatively, D is TRBD2 (7 bases). The V gene lost 0 bases and the J gene lost 3 bases, with 13 bases spanning the gap. This CDR3 contains 15 residues. Germline V gene sequence: CDR1 SGHRS, CDR2 YFSETQ.

The genes are TRBV29-1 and TRBJ1-2, with D possibly TRBD1 on 5 matching bases. V lost 4 bases and J lost 2, with 8 bases in between. The germline gives CDR1 SQVTM, CDR2 ANQGSEA. The CDR3 loop spans 12 amino acids. DNA for the CDR3: TGCAGCGTTGGGACATCCAACTATGGCTACACCTTC. This sequence encodes CSVGTSNYGYTF. The full variable domain, its missing parts supplied by reference TRBV29-1 and TRBJ1-2, is SAVISQKPSRDICQRGTSLTIQCQVDSQVTMMFWYRQQPGQSLTLIATANQGSEATYESGFVIDKFPISRPNLTFSTLTVSNMSPEDSSIYLCSVGTSNYGYTFGSGTRLTVV.

V gene TRBV5-1 combines with J gene TRBJ2-7; D ambiguous. This CDR3 contains 15 residues. Germline-derived CDR1 and CDR2 are SGHRS and YFSETQ. V dropped 4 bases and J dropped 1 base, with 15 bases sitting between them. CDR3 region: CASSMDLYRSYEQYF. CDR3 nucleotides: TGCGCCAGCAGCATGGATCTATACCGGTCCTACGAGCAGTACTTC.

The chain has TRBV28 and TRBJ1-1; D is unclear. The CDR3 has 13 amino acids. In germline, CDR1 is MDHEN, CDR2 SYDVKM. Trimming left V 5 bases short and J 6 bases short, with 13 bases between. For the CDR3, the DNA is TGTGCCAGCAGTATGAGCCTCCAGGCTGAAGCTTTCTTT. Translation: CASSMSLQAEAFF. Complete variable domain (other parts from reference TRBV28 and TRBJ1-1): DVKVTQSSRYLVKRTGEKVFLECVQDMDHENMFWYRQDPGLGLRLIYFSYDVKMKEKGDIPEGYSVSREKKERFSLILESASTNQTSMYLCASSMSLQAEAFFGQGTRLTVV.

The chain joins TRBV6-5 to TRBJ1-2; possibly TRBD1 for D (6 bases). The CDR3 is made up of 13 amino acids. The germline V gene encodes CDR1 MNHEY and CDR2 SVGAGI. V dropped 6 bases and J dropped 4 bases, with 12 bases sitting between them. CDR3 amino acids: CASRRTARYGYTF. The CDR3 DNA sequence: TGTGCCAGCAGACGGACAGCCCGCTATGGCTACACCTTC.